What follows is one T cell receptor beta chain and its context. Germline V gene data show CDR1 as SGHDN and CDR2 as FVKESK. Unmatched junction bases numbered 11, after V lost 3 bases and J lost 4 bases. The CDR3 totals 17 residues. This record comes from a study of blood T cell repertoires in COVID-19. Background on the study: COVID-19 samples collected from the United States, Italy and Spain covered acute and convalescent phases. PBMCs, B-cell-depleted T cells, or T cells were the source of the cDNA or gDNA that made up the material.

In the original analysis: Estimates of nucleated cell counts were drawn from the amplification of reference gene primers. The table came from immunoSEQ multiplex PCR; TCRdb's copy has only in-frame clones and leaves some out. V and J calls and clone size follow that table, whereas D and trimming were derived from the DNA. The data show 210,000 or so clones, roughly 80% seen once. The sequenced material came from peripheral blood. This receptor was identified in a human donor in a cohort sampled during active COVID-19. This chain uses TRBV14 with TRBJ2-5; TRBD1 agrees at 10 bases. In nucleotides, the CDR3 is TGTGCCAGCAGCCAGTATGGGACAGGGGCCCTCCGAGAGACCCAGTACTTC. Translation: CASSQYGTGALRETQYF. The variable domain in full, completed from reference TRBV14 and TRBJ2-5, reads EAGVTQFPSHSVIEKGQTVTLRCDPISGHDNLYWYRRVMGKEIKFLLHFVKESKQDESGMPNNRFLAERTGGTYSTLKVQPAELEDSGVYFCASSQYGTGALRETQYFGPGTRLLVL.